These T cell receptor beta chains were read from a single sample in a study of blood T cell repertoires in COVID-19. Clones were read by immunoSEQ multiplex PCR, and TCRdb kept only the in-frame ones, dropping some. This repertoire shows some 250,000 clones, approximately 86% found once; its top ten account for roughly 3%. The material sequenced was peripheral blood. These receptor sequences come from a woman in her thirties who had recovered from COVID-19. The CDR3 runs from the conserved cysteine through the conserved F or W. The order of the fields is D gene, V gene, J gene, clone size, CDR3 protein, CDR3 DNA. D genes are given only for firm matches. Where a row states a size, it is once, few, many or the class of an expanded clone; other rows omit it.

>-|TRBV30|TRBJ2-7|many
CAWSTRYNEQYF
TGTGCCTGGAGTACCAGGTACAACGAGCAGTACTTC
>-|TRBV10-3|TRBJ2-7|-
CAISSGYEQYF
TGTGCCATCAGTTCGGGATACGAGCAGTACTTC
>-|TRBV29-1|TRBJ2-5|-
CSVLLGAFQETQYF
TGCAGCGTGCTCCTGGGAGCTTTCCAAGAGACCCAGTACTTC
>-|TRBV6-2/TRBV6-3|TRBJ2-1|-
CASSYSTGFSGEQFF
TGTGCCAGCAGTTACTCTACAGGGTTTTCGGGTGAGCAGTTCTTC
>-|TRBV15|TRBJ1-2|-
CATSGRPNYGYTF
TGTGCCACCAGCGGGCGCCCTAACTATGGCTACACCTTC
>-|TRBV9|TRBJ2-7|-
CASSVSLGYEQYF
TGTGCCAGCAGCGTGAGCCTCGGCTACGAGCAGTACTTC
>-|TRBV7-2|TRBJ1-2|-
CASSLRGGYGYTF
TGTGCCAGCAGCTTAAGGGGCGGTTATGGCTACACCTTC
>-|TRBV7-2|TRBJ1-6|-
CASSPSPGAVGSPLHF
TGTGCCAGCAGCCCCTCGCCAGGGGCCGTGGGTTCACCCCTCCACTTT
>-|TRBV19|TRBJ2-3|-
CASRPNRLGGTDTQYF
TGTGCCAGTAGGCCGAACCGTCTTGGAGGCACAGATACGCAGTATTTT
>-|TRBV5-4|TRBJ2-7|few
CASSRTSPMNEQYF
TGTGCCAGCAGCCGGACAAGCCCGATGAACGAGCAGTACTTC
>TRBD1|TRBV19|TRBJ1-6|-
CASSIEDRTNSPLHF
TGTGCCAGTAGTATAGAGGACAGGACTAATTCACCCCTCCACTTT
>-|TRBV7-9|TRBJ1-5|once
CASSSVQGSNQPQHF
TGTGCCAGCAGCTCAGTACAGGGTAGCAATCAGCCCCAGCATTTT
>-|TRBV25-1|TRBJ1-3|-
CASSERGTNSGNTIYF
TGTGCCAGCAGTGAAAGAGGTACAAACTCTGGAAACACCATATATTTT
>-|TRBV6-2/TRBV6-3|TRBJ1-2|-
CASSYQKNYGYTF
TGTGCCAGCAGTTATCAGAAAAACTATGGCTACACCTTC
>-|TRBV3-1/TRBV3-2|TRBJ1-1|-
CASSQDVGGRTEAFF
TGTGCCAGCAGCCAAGACGTCGGGGGGCGCACTGAAGCTTTCTTT
>-|TRBV29-1|TRBJ1-2|-
CSGWGPNYGYTF
TGCAGCGGCTGGGGCCCTAACTATGGCTACACCTTC
>TRBD2|TRBV7-2|TRBJ2-3|-
CASSFGGTTDTQYF
TGTGCCAGCAGCTTCGGGGGGACCACAGATACGCAGTATTTT
>-|TRBV10-3|TRBJ2-2|-
CAISRDTTGELFF
TGTGCCATCAGTAGGGACACCACCGGGGAGCTGTTTTTT
>TRBD1|TRBV5-1|TRBJ2-3|-
CASSLQGAGTDTQYF
TGCGCCAGCAGCTTACAGGGGGCGGGCACAGATACGCAGTATTTT
>TRBD1|TRBV10-3|TRBJ1-3|-
CATTKQGARNTIYF
TGTGCCACAACTAAACAGGGGGCACGAAACACCATATATTTT
>TRBD2|TRBV7-2|TRBJ2-1|-
CASSFAASGHNEQFF
TGTGCCAGCAGCTTTGCGGCTAGCGGACACAATGAGCAGTTCTTC
>-|TRBV5-1|TRBJ1-3|few
CASSLRAGGNTIYF
TGCGCCAGCAGCTTGAGGGCGGGCGGAAACACCATATATTTT
>-|TRBV7-6|TRBJ1-6|few
CASSENLRSSSYNSPLHF
TGTGCCAGCAGCGAGAACCTACGGTCGAGCTCCTATAATTCACCCCTCCACTTT
>TRBD2|TRBV7-7|TRBJ2-1|-
CASSPGLAGSNEQFF
TGTGCCAGCAGCCCGGGACTAGCGGGGTCCAATGAGCAGTTCTTC
>TRBD2|TRBV15|TRBJ2-1|-
CATSRVRGSYNEQFF
TGTGCCACCAGCAGAGTGCGGGGGTCCTACAATGAGCAGTTCTTC
>-|TRBV6-6|TRBJ1-1|-
CASRTGHFLPEAFF
TGTGCCAGCAGAACAGGACATTTCCTTCCTGAAGCTTTCTTT
>TRBD1|TRBV5-5|TRBJ1-2|once
CASSRTRDSFGGYTF
TGTGCCAGCAGCCGAACAAGGGACAGTTTTGGCGGCTACACCTTC
>TRBD2|TRBV11-2|TRBJ2-5|once
CASSLSSGGPQETQYF
TGTGCCAGCAGCTTGAGTAGCGGGGGCCCTCAAGAGACCCAGTACTTC
>-|TRBV6-1|TRBJ2-3|-
CASSELTSGPLDTQYF
TGTGCCAGCAGTGAACTAACCAGCGGGCCACTCGATACGCAGTATTTT
>-|TRBV7-2|TRBJ1-5|-
CASSSDGSLNQPQHF
TGTGCCAGCAGCTCGGACGGGAGCCTCAATCAGCCCCAGCATTTT
>TRBD1|TRBV5-1|TRBJ2-7|-
CASSPGTGGEEQYF
TGCGCCAGCAGCCCAGGGACAGGGGGTGAGGAGCAGTACTTC
>TRBD1|TRBV7-9|TRBJ2-3|-
CASSARGLTDTQYF
TGTGCCAGCAGCGCCAGGGGGCTCACAGATACGCAGTATTTT
>TRBD1|TRBV18|TRBJ2-7|-
CASSTLDRGLYHEQYF
TGTGCCAGCTCAACCCTGGACAGGGGGCTGTATCACGAGCAGTACTTC
>TRBD2|TRBV5-4|TRBJ2-1|-
CASSLTGGPGNEQFF
TGTGCCAGCAGCTTAACGGGGGGGCCGGGCAATGAGCAGTTCTTC
>TRBD2|TRBV20-1|TRBJ2-3|-
CSASRVLAGDSTDTQYF
TGCAGTGCTAGTAGAGTACTAGCGGGGGACTCCACAGATACGCAGTATTTT
>TRBD2|TRBV6-4|TRBJ2-1|-
CASSVAGGGNEQFF
TGTGCCAGCAGTGTGGCGGGGGGGGGAAATGAGCAGTTCTTC
>TRBD2|TRBV10-3|TRBJ2-6|-
CAISAGLVQRSGANVLTF
TGTGCCATCAGTGCGGGACTAGTCCAACGCTCTGGGGCCAACGTCCTGACTTTC
>-|TRBV15|TRBJ1-2|-
CATSRDTRAGNYGYTF
TGTGCCACCAGCAGAGATACACGCGCAGGGAACTATGGCTACACCTTC
>TRBD1|TRBV14|TRBJ1-2|-
CASTRTGRYGYTF
TGTGCCAGCACCCGGACAGGGCGGTATGGCTACACCTTC
>TRBD2|TRBV5-4|TRBJ2-3|-
CASSTPLAGGPDTQYF
TGTGCCAGCAGCACCCCTTTAGCGGGGGGGCCAGATACGCAGTATTTT